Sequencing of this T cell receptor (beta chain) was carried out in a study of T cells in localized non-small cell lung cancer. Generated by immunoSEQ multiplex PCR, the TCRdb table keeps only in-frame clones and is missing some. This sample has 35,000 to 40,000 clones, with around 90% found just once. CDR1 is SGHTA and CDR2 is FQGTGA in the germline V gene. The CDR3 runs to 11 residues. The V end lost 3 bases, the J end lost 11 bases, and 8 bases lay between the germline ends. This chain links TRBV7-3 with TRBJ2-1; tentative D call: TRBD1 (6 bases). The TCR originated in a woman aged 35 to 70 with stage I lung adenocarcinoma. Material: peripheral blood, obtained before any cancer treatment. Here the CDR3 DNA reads TGTGCCAGCAGCTTGGGGACACAGCAGTTCTTC. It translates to CASSLGTQQFF.